This is a list of T cell receptor beta chains from one sample in a study of cytomegalovirus exposure and HLA in healthy donors. Data came from immunoSEQ multiplex PCR; TCRdb stores just in-frame clones and leaves some out. The sample gives around 150,000 clones, around 72% of which show up once; around 4.2% is in the top ten. The sequenced material came from PBMCs. The receptors were gathered from a man aged 50-60 years in good health and CMV-seropositive. Both conserved end residues are part of each CDR3. The D gene is left open where the match is weak. For some rows the clone size is stated as once, few or many, or as a class when expanded; others skip it.

TRBV11-2	NA	few	TRBJ1-6	CASSIQTGGVRSPLHF	TGTGCCAGCAGCATACAGACTGGGGGGGTACGTTCACCCCTCCACTTT
TRBV15	NA	few	TRBJ2-5	CATSRGAELETQYF	TGTGCCACCAGCAGAGGGGCAGAATTAGAGACCCAGTACTTC
TRBV28	TRBD2	few	TRBJ2-3	CASNPGGSTDTQYF	TGTGCCAGCAATCCGGGAGGAAGCACAGATACGCAGTATTTT
TRBV7-2	TRBD1	NA	TRBJ1-5	CASSPQGALSNQPQHF	TGTGCCAGCAGCCCTCAGGGGGCATTGAGCAATCAGCCCCAGCATTTT
TRBV10-2	NA	NA	TRBJ2-1	CASSDGQKQFF	TGCGCCAGCAGTGACGGACAGAAGCAGTTCTTC
TRBV29-1	NA	NA	TRBJ1-1	CSGRVLAEAFF	TGCAGCGGCAGGGTGCTCGCTGAAGCTTTCTTT
TRBV29-1	NA	NA	TRBJ1-4	CSVEDHNKKLFF	TGCAGCGTTGAAGACCACAATAAGAAACTGTTTTTT
TRBV6-1	NA	once	TRBJ2-5	CASSESLGGNTYQETQYF	TGTGCCAGCAGTGAAAGTCTCGGGGGAAATACCTACCAAGAGACCCAGTACTTC
TRBV29-1	NA	NA	TRBJ2-3	CSAASALGDTQYF	TGCAGCGCCGCGAGCGCGTTAGGAGATACGCAGTATTTT
TRBV18	TRBD1	NA	TRBJ1-1	CASSYSGRTGSEAFF	TGTGCCAGCTCCTATTCGGGACGGACAGGGAGTGAAGCTTTCTTT